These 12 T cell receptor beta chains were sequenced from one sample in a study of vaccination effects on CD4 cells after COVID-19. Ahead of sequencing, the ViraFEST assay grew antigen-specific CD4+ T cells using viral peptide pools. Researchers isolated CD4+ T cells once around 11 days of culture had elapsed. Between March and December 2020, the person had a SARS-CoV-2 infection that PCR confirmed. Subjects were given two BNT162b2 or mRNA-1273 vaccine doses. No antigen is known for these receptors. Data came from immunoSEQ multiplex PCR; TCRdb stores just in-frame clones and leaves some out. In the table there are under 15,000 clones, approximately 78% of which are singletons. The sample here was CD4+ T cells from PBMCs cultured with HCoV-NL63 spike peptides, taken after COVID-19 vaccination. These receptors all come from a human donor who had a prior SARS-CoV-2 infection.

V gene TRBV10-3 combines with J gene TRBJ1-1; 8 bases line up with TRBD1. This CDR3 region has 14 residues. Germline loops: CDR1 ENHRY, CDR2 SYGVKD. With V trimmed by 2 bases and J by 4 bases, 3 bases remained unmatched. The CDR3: CAISEGQGFTEAFF. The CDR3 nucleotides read TGTGCCATCAGTGAGGGACAGGGTTTCACTGAAGCTTTCTTT.

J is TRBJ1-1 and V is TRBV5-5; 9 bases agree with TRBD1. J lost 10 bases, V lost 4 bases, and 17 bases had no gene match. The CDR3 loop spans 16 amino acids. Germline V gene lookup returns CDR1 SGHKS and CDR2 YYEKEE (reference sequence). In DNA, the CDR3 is TGTGCCAGCAGCAAGCGTATGGGACAGGGTGGGATGGGAGCTTTCTTT. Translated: CASSKRMGQGGMGAFF.

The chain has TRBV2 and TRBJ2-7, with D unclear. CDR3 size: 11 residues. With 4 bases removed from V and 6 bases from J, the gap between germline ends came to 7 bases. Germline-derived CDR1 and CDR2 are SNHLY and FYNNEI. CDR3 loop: CASSALGEQYF. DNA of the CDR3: TGTGCCAGCAGTGCCCTCGGCGAGCAGTACTTC.

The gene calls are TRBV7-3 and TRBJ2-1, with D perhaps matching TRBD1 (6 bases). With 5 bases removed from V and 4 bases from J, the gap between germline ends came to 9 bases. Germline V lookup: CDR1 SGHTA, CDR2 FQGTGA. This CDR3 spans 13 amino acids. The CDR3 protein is CASSPQGYNEQFF. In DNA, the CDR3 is TGTGCCAGCAGCCCACAGGGTTACAATGAGCAGTTCTTC.

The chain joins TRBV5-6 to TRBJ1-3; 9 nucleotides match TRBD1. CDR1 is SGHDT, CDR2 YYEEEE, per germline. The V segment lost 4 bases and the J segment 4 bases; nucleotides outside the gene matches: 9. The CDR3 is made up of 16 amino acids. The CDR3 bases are TGTGCCAGCAGCCGTCCCGGGACAGGGTTCGGAAACACCATATATTTT. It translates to CASSRPGTGFGNTIYF. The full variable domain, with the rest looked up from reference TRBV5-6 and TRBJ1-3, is DAGVTQSPTHLIKTRGQQVTLRCSPKSGHDTVSWYQQALGQGPQFIFQYYEEEERQRGNFPDRFSGHQFPNYSSELNVNALLLGDSALYLCASSRPGTGFGNTIYFGEGSWLTVV.

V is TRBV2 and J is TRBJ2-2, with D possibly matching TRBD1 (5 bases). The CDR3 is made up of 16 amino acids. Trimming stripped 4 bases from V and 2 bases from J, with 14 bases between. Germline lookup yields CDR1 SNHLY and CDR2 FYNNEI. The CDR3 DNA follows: TGTGCCAGCAGTGTTTTAGGGGCGATCAACACCGGGGAGCTGTTTTTT. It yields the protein CASSVLGAINTGELFF.

CDR3 loop: CASSSPAGGPLDEQFF. The CDR3 DNA is TGTGCCAGCAGCTCGCCAGCGGGAGGGCCCCTGGATGAGCAGTTCTTC. J is TRBJ2-1 and V is TRBV7-9, with 10 bases that match TRBD2. This CDR3 is built from 16 residues. Germline assignment: CDR1 SEHNR and CDR2 FQNEAQ (reference sequence). Trimming removed 4 bases from V and 8 bases from J; junction bases left unmatched: 11.

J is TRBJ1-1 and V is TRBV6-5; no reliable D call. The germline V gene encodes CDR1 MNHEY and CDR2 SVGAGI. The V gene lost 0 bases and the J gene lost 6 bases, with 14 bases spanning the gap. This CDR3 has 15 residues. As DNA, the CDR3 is TGTGCCAGCAGTTACTCTTTAGGGCTCGGGGCTGAAGCTTTCTTT. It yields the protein CASSYSLGLGAEAFF.

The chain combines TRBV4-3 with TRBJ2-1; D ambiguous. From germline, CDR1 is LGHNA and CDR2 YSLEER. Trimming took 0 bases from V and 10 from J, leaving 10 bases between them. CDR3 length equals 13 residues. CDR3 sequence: CASSQERFGEQFF. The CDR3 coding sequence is TGCGCCAGCAGCCAAGAGCGGTTTGGCGAGCAGTTCTTC.

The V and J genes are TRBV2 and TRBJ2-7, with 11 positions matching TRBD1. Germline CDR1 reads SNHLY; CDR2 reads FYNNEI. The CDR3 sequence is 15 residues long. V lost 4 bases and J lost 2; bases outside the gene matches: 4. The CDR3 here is CASSGGQGDTYEQYF. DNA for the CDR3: TGTGCCAGCAGTGGGGGACAGGGGGATACCTACGAGCAGTACTTC.

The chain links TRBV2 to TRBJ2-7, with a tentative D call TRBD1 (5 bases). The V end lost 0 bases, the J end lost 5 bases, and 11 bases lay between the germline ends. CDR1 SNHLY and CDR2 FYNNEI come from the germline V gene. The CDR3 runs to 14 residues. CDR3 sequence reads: CASSEARQGHEQYF. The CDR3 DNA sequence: TGTGCCAGCAGTGAAGCCCGGCAGGGCCACGAGCAGTACTTC.

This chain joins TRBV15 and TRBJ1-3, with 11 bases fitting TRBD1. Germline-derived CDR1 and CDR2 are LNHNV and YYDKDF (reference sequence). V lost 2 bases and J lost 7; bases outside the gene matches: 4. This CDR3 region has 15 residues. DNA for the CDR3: TGTGCCACCAGCAGATCCCGGGACAGGGGGAACACCATATATTTT. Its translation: CATSRSRDRGNTIYF.